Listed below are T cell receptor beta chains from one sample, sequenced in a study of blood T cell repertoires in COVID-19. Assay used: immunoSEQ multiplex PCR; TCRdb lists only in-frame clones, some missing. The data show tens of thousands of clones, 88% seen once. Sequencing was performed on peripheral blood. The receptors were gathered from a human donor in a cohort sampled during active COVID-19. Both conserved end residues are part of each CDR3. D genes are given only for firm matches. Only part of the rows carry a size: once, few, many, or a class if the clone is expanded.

TGTGCCAGCAGTGAAGCGGGACAGCAAAATCAGCCCCAGCATTTT	CASSEAGQQNQPQHF	TRBJ1-5	TRBD1	15	NA	TRBV6-1
TGTGCCAGCAGTGAAAGGGTCAGGGGCACGGAGCACTTC	CASSERVRGTEHF	TRBJ2-7	NA	13	once	TRBV2
TGTGCCAGCTTAACAGGGGGCGATAGCAATCAGCCCCAGCATTTT	CASLTGGDSNQPQHF	TRBJ1-5	TRBD1	15	NA	TRBV19
TGCGCCAGCAACTACGACAGGGACACTGAGCAGTTCTTC	CASNYDRDTEQFF	TRBJ2-1	TRBD1	13	once	TRBV10-1
TGTGCCCTCAGCCAGGGATCCCACGAGCAGTACTTC	CALSQGSHEQYF	TRBJ2-7	NA	12	NA	TRBV27
TGTGCCAGCAGAGGGACTAGATGGGCCGGGGAGCTGTTTTTT	CASRGTRWAGELFF	TRBJ2-2	TRBD2	14	NA	TRBV2
TGTGCCAGCTCCCCAACACAGGACCCCTTTGACACAGATACGCAGTATTTT	CASSPTQDPFDTDTQYF	TRBJ2-3	NA	17	NA	TRBV18
TGTGCCAGCAGCCAAGATCTCGGTGTGCGGACTAATGAAAAACTGTTTTTT	CASSQDLGVRTNEKLFF	TRBJ1-4	NA	17	NA	TRBV3-1/TRBV3-2
TGTGCCAGCAGAACGGGACAGCGAACAACTAATGAAAAACTGTTTTTT	CASRTGQRTTNEKLFF	TRBJ1-4	TRBD1	16	NA	TRBV28
TGTGCCAGCAGTGCCAGGGTCCCAAACTACGAGCAGTACTTC	CASSARVPNYEQYF	TRBJ2-7	NA	14	few	TRBV2
TGTGCCAGCAGTACAGGGAGTACTAGTTCACCCCTCCACTTT	CASSTGSTSSPLHF	TRBJ1-6	NA	14	NA	TRBV9
TGTGCCTGGAGTCCGCCAGGCGTGCATGAAAAACTGTTTTTT	CAWSPPGVHEKLFF	TRBJ1-4	NA	14	NA	TRBV30
TGTGCCACCAGTGATTCAGGGGCGCAAGATACGCAGTATTTT	CATSDSGAQDTQYF	TRBJ2-3	NA	14	NA	TRBV24-1
TGTGCCAGTAAGGGACTAGCGGGAGGGGGCTCTGGGGCCAACGTCCTGACTTTC	CASKGLAGGGSGANVLTF	TRBJ2-6	TRBD2	18	few	TRBV19
TGTGCCAGCAGTTACTCGGGGCAAATCGGCTACACCTTC	CASSYSGQIGYTF	TRBJ1-2	NA	13	NA	TRBV6-5
TGTGCCAGCTCACCGGAAATTACTAGACCCCCCCACGAGCAGTACTTC	CASSPEITRPPHEQYF	TRBJ2-7	NA	16	NA	TRBV18
TGTGCCAGCATCTGGGGGGACAGAACCGGGGAGCTGTTTTTT	CASIWGDRTGELFF	TRBJ2-2	NA	14	once	TRBV7-9
TGTGCCAGCAGTCTCCGACAGGCCGTCTCTGGGGCCAACGTCCTGACTTTC	CASSLRQAVSGANVLTF	TRBJ2-6	NA	17	NA	TRBV6-6
TGTGCCAGCAGCCAAGAAAAAGCGGGAGGGTTGTTCTTC	CASSQEKAGGLFF	TRBJ2-1	TRBD2	13	NA	TRBV3-1/TRBV3-2
TGTGCCAGCAGCCCCCGGGGGGTCCTCCTCACTAACTATGGCTACACCTTC	CASSPRGVLLTNYGYTF	TRBJ1-2	NA	17	NA	TRBV9
TGCGCCAGCAGCTTGGAGCCAACCTACGAGCAGTACTTC	CASSLEPTYEQYF	TRBJ2-7	NA	13	few	TRBV5-1
TGTGCCAGCAGCCCCACGGGGGTTCTTCAGCCCCAGCATTTT	CASSPTGVLQPQHF	TRBJ1-5	NA	14	NA	TRBV7-8
TGCAGTGCTAGTCCCTCTAGATGGGAGACCCAGTACTTC	CSASPSRWETQYF	TRBJ2-5	NA	13	NA	TRBV20-1
TGCGCCAGCAGCCAAGCGCGGGGACAGGGTGGGAAAACTGAAGCTTTCTTT	CASSQARGQGGKTEAFF	TRBJ1-1	TRBD1	17	NA	TRBV4-1
TGTGCCGGCAGCACTGGACAGGGAGTCAACTATGGCTACACCTTC	CAGSTGQGVNYGYTF	TRBJ1-2	TRBD1	15	NA	TRBV13
TGTGCCAGCGGGCAAACCGGGACAGGAGCGCGCGAGCAGTACTTC	CASGQTGTGAREQYF	TRBJ2-7	TRBD1	15	NA	TRBV6-5
TGTGCCAGCAGCTTACTTTCGGGGGTGGCGGAGACCCAGTACTTC	CASSLLSGVAETQYF	TRBJ2-5	NA	15	few	TRBV7-3
TGCGCCAGCAGCCAACTCACAGGGAGCAATCAGCCCCAGCATTTT	CASSQLTGSNQPQHF	TRBJ1-5	NA	15	NA	TRBV4-3
TGTGCCAGCAGGTCGGGGGTCCAAGAGACCCAGTACTTC	CASRSGVQETQYF	TRBJ2-5	NA	13	NA	TRBV6-5
TGTGCCTGGAGTGCTTCCCAGTACACTGAAGCTTTCTTT	CAWSASQYTEAFF	TRBJ1-1	NA	13	once	TRBV30
TGTGCCAGCAGCTTCTGGTTAAGTACAGAGAACACTGAAGCTTTCTTT	CASSFWLSTENTEAFF	TRBJ1-1	NA	16	NA	TRBV5-4
TGTGCCACCAGCAGAGTCCCGACTAGCGCCTACGAGCAGTACTTC	CATSRVPTSAYEQYF	TRBJ2-7	TRBD2	15	NA	TRBV15
TGTGCCAGCAGCCGGACAGGGCCCCTTCTTAAGCAGTACTTC	CASSRTGPLLKQYF	TRBJ2-7	TRBD1	14	NA	TRBV13
TGTGCCACCAGAGTATTTAGAAATGAGCAGTTCTTC	CATRVFRNEQFF	TRBJ2-1	NA	12	NA	TRBV24-1
TGCGCCAGCAGCTTGGGATTACTAGCGGGGAGGTACAATGAGCAGTTCTTC	CASSLGLLAGRYNEQFF	TRBJ2-1	TRBD2	17	NA	TRBV5-1
TGTGCCAGCAGTTCAGGGGGCACTGAAGCTTTCTTT	CASSSGGTEAFF	TRBJ1-1	TRBD1	12	NA	TRBV12-3/TRBV12-4
TGTGCCAGCAGTCTCTCGTTGAACACTGAAGCTTTCTTT	CASSLSLNTEAFF	TRBJ1-1	NA	13	NA	TRBV6-4
TGTGCCACCTCGATCAGGGCAGAACCGTCCTATGGCTACACCTTC	CATSIRAEPSYGYTF	TRBJ1-2	NA	15	NA	TRBV13
TGCGCCAGCAGCTTGCCTAGCGGGCACAATGAGCAGTTCTTC	CASSLPSGHNEQFF	TRBJ2-1	TRBD2	14	NA	TRBV5-1
TGTGCCACCGGAGCAATGAGGGAAGAGGGCTTGGGGGAGACCCAGTACTTC	CATGAMREEGLGETQYF	TRBJ2-5	NA	17	NA	TRBV24-1
TGCAGCCAACGACAGGGGCCTGAAGCTTTCTTT	CSQRQGPEAFF	TRBJ1-1	TRBD1	11	NA	TRBV29-1
TGTGCCAGCAGTGTCAACTGGGACAGGGGGAATCAGCCCCAGCATTTT	CASSVNWDRGNQPQHF	TRBJ1-5	TRBD1	16	NA	TRBV6-1
TGTGCCAGCAGCCGGGGACAAAACCAAGAGACCCAGTACTTC	CASSRGQNQETQYF	TRBJ2-5	NA	14	NA	TRBV5-5
TGTGCCACCAGCAGGGACAGGTGGAACACTGAAGCTTTCTTT	CATSRDRWNTEAFF	TRBJ1-1	TRBD1	14	NA	TRBV15
TGTGCCAGCAGCTTTGAACTAGCGGGGGCGGGTGAGCAGTTCTTC	CASSFELAGAGEQFF	TRBJ2-1	TRBD2	15	NA	TRBV7-2
TGTGCCAGCAGCCAAGAACAGGGGGCGCTATATGGAAACACCATATATTTT	CASSQEQGALYGNTIYF	TRBJ1-3	TRBD1	17	NA	TRBV7-2
TGTGCCAGCAGGCCGACAGGGGCGTCCGAGCAGTACTTC	CASRPTGASEQYF	TRBJ2-7	TRBD1	13	NA	TRBV7-9
TGTGCCAGCAGCCCCTTGGGGGGGAGCACTGAAGCTTTCTTT	CASSPLGGSTEAFF	TRBJ1-1	NA	14	NA	TRBV14
TGTGCCAGCAGCTCGGACAGGGGGACCTCCTACGAGCAGTACTTC	CASSSDRGTSYEQYF	TRBJ2-7	TRBD1	15	NA	TRBV7-2
TGTGCCACCAGCTCACAGGGGAATAGCAATCAGCCCCAGCATTTT	CATSSQGNSNQPQHF	TRBJ1-5	TRBD1	15	NA	TRBV15
TGCGCCAGCAGCCACCGATCGGGGACTAGCGGAAACACCGGGGAGCTGTTTTTT	CASSHRSGTSGNTGELFF	TRBJ2-2	TRBD2	18	few	TRBV5-1
TGTGCCAGCAGCAACCCGGGCGGGGCCTTCCACGAGCAGTACTTC	CASSNPGGAFHEQYF	TRBJ2-7	NA	15	NA	TRBV4-2
TGTGCCAGCAGCGTAGATGGGGGGGACACTGAAGCTTTCTTT	CASSVDGGDTEAFF	TRBJ1-1	NA	14	NA	TRBV9
TGTGCCAGCAGCTTTCATTGGACTAGCGGGAATCTCGAGCAGTACTTC	CASSFHWTSGNLEQYF	TRBJ2-7	TRBD2	16	NA	TRBV5-6